The clone carrying this T cell receptor beta chain showed up many times. From germline, CDR1 is ENHRY and CDR2 SYGVKD. V lost 3 bases to trimming and J lost 11 bases, with 13 bases between them. The CDR3 extends over 12 amino acids. The data originate from a study of T cells in Graves' hyperthyroidism and ophthalmopathy. What was amplified from RNA transcripts were TCR beta CDR3 regions. HTBI primers drove first-round RT-PCR of the TCR CDR3. TCRdb reanalysed the multiplex PCR reads using MiXCR and keeps one entry per CDR3 protein. Among 700,000 to 950,000 distinct CDR3 sequences listed, 35% were seen once.

The source of this sequence is a woman between 40 and 55 years old with Graves' hyperthyroidism. Material for sequencing was blood. The chain joins TRBV10-3 to TRBJ1-1; no firm D call. The DNA of the CDR3 is TGTGCCATCAGTGATACGCAAGTCGTGGCTTTCTTT. This translates into CAISDTQVVAFF.